These 10 T cell receptor beta chains came from one sample sequenced in a study of shared clonotypes between healthy human individuals. The table came from immunoSEQ multiplex PCR; TCRdb's copy has only in-frame clones and leaves some out. The sample lists about 2.4 million clones; approximately 94% were seen once. Sequencing was carried out using naive CD4+ T cells sorted from blood. Subset reported: CD45RA+ positively selected. These receptor sequences come from a man younger than 30 in good health.

The chain combines TRBV28 with TRBJ1-2; D not certain. V lost 3 bases, J lost 4 bases, and 9 bases lay in between. This CDR3 region has 13 residues. Germline V lookup: CDR1 MDHEN, CDR2 SYDVKM. The CDR3 region is CASSFPRFYGYTF. In DNA, the CDR3 is TGTGCCAGCAGTTTTCCCAGGTTCTATGGCTACACCTTC.

The J gene is TRBJ2-2, the V gene TRBV29-1; 11 bases agree with TRBD2. Looked up from germline, CDR1 is SQVTM and CDR2 is ANQGSEA. With 5 bases clipped from V and 6 bases from J, the junction kept 8 bases outside the gene matches. CDR3 length: 15 amino acids. CDR3 nucleotides: TGCAGCGTTCAGCAACGACTAGCGGGATCCGGGGAGCTGTTTTTT. This gives the protein CSVQQRLAGSGELFF.

This clone has only one observation. This chain connects TRBV30 to TRBJ2-7; maybe TRBD1 (5 bases). The CDR3 is 13 amino acids. CDR1 and CDR2 from the germline V gene are GTSNPN and SVGIG (reference sequence). Trimming shortened V by 0 bases and J by 4 bases, and 10 bases separated the two germline ends. The CDR3 loop is CAWSVDRFYEQYF. CDR3 in DNA: TGTGCCTGGAGTGTCGACAGATTTTACGAGCAGTACTTC.

The chain couples TRBV11-2 to TRBJ2-3; no definite D call. V lost 1 base and J lost 0, with 8 bases in between. The CDR3 is 15 residues long. CDR1 is SGHAT and CDR2 is FQNNGV in the germline V gene. CDR3 nucleotides: TGTGCCAGCAGCTTAGGCGCGAAAAGCACAGATACGCAGTATTTT. This encodes CASSLGAKSTDTQYF.

This chain connects TRBV10-3 to TRBJ2-5; 12 bases line up with TRBD2. The CDR3 sequence is 16 residues long. V was clipped by 4 bases and J by 5 bases; unmatched bases: 8. The V gene's germline CDR1 is ENHRY and CDR2 SYGVKD. CDR3 sequence: CAISGTSGASRETQYF. CDR3 bases: TGTGCCATCAGTGGGACTAGCGGGGCCTCCCGGGAGACCCAGTACTTC.

This clone was detected only once. The J gene is TRBJ1-4, the V gene TRBV19; D gene uncertain. The germline V gene has CDR1 LNHDA and CDR2 SQIVND (reference sequence). This CDR3 is 13 amino acids long. V was pared by 4 bases and J by 6 bases, with 9 bases between. CDR3 region: CASSSRVHEKLFF. The DNA of the CDR3 is TGTGCCAGTAGTAGTAGGGTTCATGAAAAACTGTTTTTT.

This chain connects TRBV11-2 to TRBJ2-2; tentatively, D is TRBD1 (5 bases). The CDR3 extends over 19 amino acids. CDR1 SGHAT and CDR2 FQNNGV come from the germline V gene. Trimming took 1 base from V and 3 from J, leaving 21 bases between them. The CDR3 sequence: CASSLVRVLRSGDTGELFF. CDR3 nucleotides: TGTGCCAGCAGCTTAGTCAGGGTCCTTAGGAGTGGTGACACCGGGGAGCTGTTTTTT.

The gene calls are TRBV7-9 and TRBJ1-1, with no clear D. CDR1 is SEHNR, CDR2 FQNEAQ, per germline (reference sequence). The ends were cut back, 1 base at V and 2 bases at J, with 11 bases in the middle. There are 15 residues in the CDR3. The CDR3 region is CASSLVPPGNTEAFF. CDR3 nucleotide sequence: TGTGCCAGCAGCTTAGTACCGCCGGGAAACACTGAAGCTTTCTTT.

On this clone itself: One end of the junction fails to match germline, which may point to a read error. The genes are TRBV28 and TRBJ2-7; a possible D gene is TRBD2 (5 bases). This CDR3 has 14 residues. Looked up from germline, CDR1 is MDHEN and CDR2 is SYDVKM. The CDR3 region has the DNA TGTACCAGCAGCTCCCCGCGGGTCTCCTACGAGCAGTACTTC. Protein product: CTSSSPRVSYEQYF.

The chain joins TRBV10-1 to TRBJ2-1; 15 bases line up with TRBD2. This CDR3 is 18 amino acids long. The V gene end was trimmed by 5 bases and the J gene end by 4 bases; junction bases not matched to a gene: 9. Germline CDR1 is WNHNN and CDR2 is SYGVQD (reference sequence). CDR3 residues: CASSMGTSGGPGYNEQFF. The CDR3 DNA sequence: TGCGCCAGCAGTATGGGGACTAGCGGGGGGCCGGGGTACAATGAGCAGTTCTTC.